A single sample gave rise to the 3 T cell receptor beta chains below, sequenced in a study of Graves' ophthalmopathy and Graves' hyperthyroidism. From RNA, the CDR3 regions of TCR beta chains were amplified and sequenced. HTBI primers were employed in first-round RT-PCR, then a second-round multiplex PCR followed. MiXCR, run by TCRdb on the multiplex PCR reads, gives a single entry per CDR3 protein. The sample has hundreds of thousands of distinct CDR3 sequences; about 38% are singletons. The sequencing input was peripheral blood. These receptors came from an adult man with Graves' ophthalmopathy.

J is TRBJ2-2 and V is TRBV10-3; D unresolved. Germline V gene data show CDR1 as ENHRY and CDR2 as SYGVKD. Deletions cut 4 bases from V and 8 bases from J, with 5 bases between. This CDR3 is 11 amino acids long. CDR3 nucleotides: TGTGCCATCAGTGCGGAGGGGGAGCTGTTTTTT. Protein product: CAISAEGELFF.

Only a few counts were recorded for this clonotype. This chain links TRBV5-8 with TRBJ2-2; D remains ambiguous. V lost 0 bases to trimming and J lost 6 bases, with 9 bases between them. CDR3 length: 14 residues. CDR1 SGHTS and CDR2 YDEGEE come from the germline V gene. CDR3 sequence: CASSLGRKAGELFF. The CDR3 DNA follows: TGTGCCAGCAGCTTGGGCAGAAAGGCCGGGGAGCTGTTTTTT. Variable domain in full (rest from reference TRBV5-8 and TRBJ2-2): EAGVTQSPTHLIKTRGQQATLRCSPISGHTSVYWYQQALGLGLQFLLWYDEGEERNRGNFPPRFSGRQFPNYSSELNVNALELEDSALYLCASSLGRKAGELFFGEGSRLTVL.

This clonotype was recorded at least ten times. The junction departs from germline at one end; a sequencing error may be responsible. The rearrangement uses TRBV5-4 and TRBJ2-7; maybe TRBD2 (6 bases). Germline CDR1 and CDR2: SGHNT and YYREEE (reference sequence). The CDR3 consists of 12 residues. CDR3 amino acids: CASSLWDSHSEF. The CDR3 DNA reads as TGTGCCAGCAGCTTGTGGGACTCACATTCCGAATTC. The full variable domain, in which reference TRBV5-4 and TRBJ2-7 provide the parts outside the CDR3, is ETGVTQSPTHLIKTRGQQVTLRCSSQSGHNTVSWYQQALGQGPQFIFQYYREEENGRGNFPPRFSGLQFPNYSSELNVNALELDDSALYLCASSLWDSHSEFGPGTRLTVT.